This note documents a single TCR beta chain sequence. The target antigen is unknown. Germline CDR1 reads SNHLY; CDR2 reads FYNNEI. This CDR3 has 14 residues. Deletions cut 4 bases from V and 4 bases from J, with 10 bases between. The repertoire was sequenced with immunoSEQ multiplex PCR; TCRdb's copy has only in-frame clones and lacks some. This sample has around 45,000 clones, with about 76% found just once. Isolation of CD4+ T cells took place after 10 to 11 days of culture. The data were obtained in a study of vaccination effects on CD4 cells after COVID-19. The chain is built from TRBV2 and TRBJ1-4; maybe TRBD1 (6 bases). Material: CD4+ T cells from PBMCs cultured without peptide, obtained before COVID-19 vaccination. The TCR sequence derives from a human donor who had a prior SARS-CoV-2 infection. CDR3 residues: CASSAQGGNEKLFF. The CDR3 nucleotides are TGTGCCAGCAGTGCACAGGGAGGTAATGAAAAACTGTTTTTT.